Below are 28 T cell receptor beta chains sequenced from a single sample in a study of blood T cell repertoires in COVID-19. Assay used: immunoSEQ multiplex PCR; TCRdb lists only in-frame clones, some missing. Here the sample spans 270,000 or so clones, roughly 85% being singletons. Sequences were obtained from PBMCs or T cells enriched from blood (not recorded which). The receptor set was obtained from a woman in her forties or fifties who had been exposed to COVID-19.

V and J are TRBV7-2 and TRBJ1-6; D remains ambiguous. The V and J ends lost 5 bases and 8 bases respectively, with 10 bases between them. Germline V lookup: CDR1 SGHTA, CDR2 FQGNSA. This CDR3 contains 13 residues. DNA of the CDR3: TGTGCCAGCAGCCGGGTTTATGATTCACCCCTCCACTTT. Amino acid sequence: CASSRVYDSPLHF.

The chain joins TRBV11-2 to TRBJ1-1; 9 nucleotides line up with TRBD1. V lost 4 bases, J lost 4 bases, and 7 bases stayed unmatched. The CDR3 sequence is 15 residues long. Germline V gene lookup returns CDR1 SGHAT and CDR2 FQNNGV. The CDR3 DNA follows: TGTGCCAGCAGCTCGGGGGGACAGGGCCTCACTGAAGCTTTCTTT. This translates into CASSSGGQGLTEAFF.

Regarding this clone: The CDR3 does not end in the conserved phenylalanine or tryptophan, so this is likely a read error. The J gene is TRBJ1-1, the V gene TRBV12-3 or TRBV12-4, with D uncertain. The CDR3 is 12 amino acids. V shed 6 bases and J shed 11 bases, with 16 bases lying between them. CDR3 protein: CASSSPDLEAFL. The CDR3 DNA sequence: TGTGCCAGCAGCTCCCCCGACTTGGAGGCTTTCCTT.

This sequence joins TRBV6-5 and TRBJ1-5, with 11 bases fitting TRBD1. The CDR3 sequence is 13 residues long. Per germline, CDR1 MNHEY and CDR2 SVGAGI. V lost 8 bases and J lost 6; bases outside the gene matches: 3. The DNA for the CDR3 is TGTGCCAGCCGGGACAGGGGGACTCAGCCCCAGCATTTT. Its translation: CASRDRGTQPQHF.

This CDR3 reads CASSRSGGAKETQYF. CDR3 DNA: TGTGCCAGCAGCCGAAGCGGGGGGGCAAAAGAGACCCAGTACTTC. The chain carries TRBV7-9 and TRBJ2-5; TRBD2 matches 10 bases. CDR1 and CDR2 (germline): SEHNR, FQNEAQ (reference sequence). The CDR3 covers 15 residues. J was trimmed by 3 bases and V by 5 bases; bases with no gene match: 6.

The chain employs TRBV19 and TRBJ1-1; perhaps TRBD1 as D (5 bases). Germline V CDR1 and CDR2: LNHDA, SQIVND (reference sequence). The CDR3 extends over 16 amino acids. Trimming stripped 7 bases from V and 1 base from J, with 19 bases between. CDR3 DNA sequence: TGTGCCAGTATGAAGCAGGTAAGAAGGGGGAACACTGAAGCTTTCTTT. Amino acids: CASMKQVRRGNTEAFF.

This chain joins TRBV14 and TRBJ2-3, with D unclear. The CDR3 is 15 amino acids. Germline values: CDR1 SGHDN, CDR2 FVKESK. Trimming removed 2 bases from V and 0 bases from J, with 9 bases in between. The CDR3 DNA reads as TGTGCCAGCAGCCAAAGATGGCAGAGCACAGATACGCAGTATTTT. It specifies CASSQRWQSTDTQYF.

J is TRBJ2-2 and V is TRBV5-4, with a weak D call TRBD2 (5 bases). V was pared by 2 bases and J by 7 bases, with 9 bases between. The germline CDR1 and CDR2 sequences are SGHNT and YYREEE (reference sequence). This CDR3 region has 13 residues. Here the CDR3 DNA reads TGTGCCAGCAGCTTACGGGGTGGCGGGGAGCTGTTTTTT. Translating gives CASSLRGGGELFF.

This clone is a singleton in its sample. J is TRBJ1-2 and V is TRBV21-1. TRBV21-1 is recorded as a pseudogene. The CDR3 is made up of 18 amino acids. CDR3 amino acids: CASSQPGGVLAANYGYTF. The CDR3, as DNA: TGTGCCAGCAGCCAACCGGGGGGGGTCCTGGCAGCTAACTATGGCTACACCTTC.

This rearrangement joins TRBV7-2 to TRBJ1-4, with D tentatively TRBD1 (6 bases). V dropped 5 bases and J dropped 10 bases, with 8 bases sitting between them. Germline V lookup: CDR1 SGHTA, CDR2 FQGNSA. The CDR3 totals 11 residues. CDR3 sequence reads: CASSQGGKLFF. For the CDR3, the DNA is TGTGCCAGCAGCCAAGGGGGAAAACTGTTTTTT.

The chain recombines TRBV7-2 with TRBJ2-3, with D possibly being TRBD1 (5 bases). Germline assignment: CDR1 SGHTA and CDR2 FQGNSA. CDR3 length equals 15 residues. The V gene lost 5 bases and the J gene lost 0 bases, with 12 bases spanning the gap. Written as DNA, the CDR3 is TGTGCCAGCAGCGGCAGGGTTTCTAGCACAGATACGCAGTATTTT. Its translation is CASSGRVSSTDTQYF.

The chain combines TRBV7-6 with TRBJ1-5, with D unresolved. This CDR3 has 15 amino acids. Germline values: CDR1 SGHVS, CDR2 FNYEAQ. Trimming stripped 0 bases from V and 3 bases from J, with 9 bases between. CDR3 nucleotides: TGTGCCAGCAGCTTAGCCCCGGGTTCCAATCAGCCCCAGCATTTT. Its protein product is CASSLAPGSNQPQHF.

The gene calls are TRBV6-4 and TRBJ1-1; 9 nucleotides agree with TRBD1. CDR1 MRHNA and CDR2 SNTAGT come from the germline V gene. J was trimmed by 1 base and V by 5 bases; bases with no gene match: 5. The CDR3 contains 15 residues. CDR3 sequence (DNA): TGTGCCAGCAGTAGGACAGGGGTGGCGAACACTGAAGCTTTCTTT. Translation gives CASSRTGVANTEAFF.

This chain links TRBV5-6 with TRBJ2-7; D is perhaps TRBD1 (5 bases). Trimming stripped 1 base from V and 3 bases from J, with 11 bases between. Germline assignment: CDR1 SGHDT and CDR2 YYEEEE. The CDR3 covers 14 residues. This CDR3 reads CASSLQGIGYEQYF. CDR3 DNA sequence: TGTGCCAGCAGCTTGCAGGGAATAGGCTACGAGCAGTACTTC.

As to this clone: One end of the junction is discordant with germline, which a read error may explain. The chain links TRBV28 to TRBJ1-2; tentatively, D is TRBD1 (5 bases). The germline gives CDR1 MDHEN, CDR2 SYDVKM. The length of the CDR3 is 15 residues. This chain's CDR3 is CASSFSSTGTRGGHF. CDR3 in DNA: TGTGCCAGCAGTTTCAGCTCAACCGGGACCCGGGGAGGCCACTTC.

The chain joins TRBV6-5 to TRBJ1-1; 8 positions agree with TRBD1. The CDR3 runs 14 residues. Germline V gene sequence: CDR1 MNHEY, CDR2 SVGAGI. V lost 7 bases to trimming and J lost 4 bases; unmatched junction nucleotides: 8. The CDR3, as DNA: TGTGCCAGCACGCGAGGACAGGGATCCACTGAAGCTTTCTTT. Encoded protein: CASTRGQGSTEAFF.

The chain uses TRBV7-8 and TRBJ1-5, with a weak D call TRBD1 (5 bases). Trimming shortened V by 1 base and J by 7 bases, and 14 bases separated the two germline ends. The CDR3 is 15 amino acids. Germline CDR1 SGHVS, CDR2 FQNEAQ. The CDR3 DNA reads TGTGCCAGCAGCTTAGAAAGGAGGGGAAGACAGCCCCAGCATTTT. Encoded protein: CASSLERRGRQPQHF.

The chain couples TRBV7-9 to TRBJ2-6, with D tentatively TRBD1 (5 bases). V dropped 3 bases and J dropped 0 bases, with 9 bases sitting between them. Looked up from germline, CDR1 is SEHNR and CDR2 is FQNEAQ (reference sequence). CDR3 length: 16 amino acids. The chain's CDR3 is CASSFDRSSGANVLTF. In nucleotides, the CDR3 is TGTGCCAGCAGCTTTGACAGAAGCTCTGGGGCCAACGTCCTGACTTTC.

As regards this clone: In the same sample, other DNA sequences code for this CDR3. V usage is TRBV5-4 and J usage is TRBJ2-7, with TRBD1 as a possible D gene (7 bases). Germline CDR1 reads SGHNT; CDR2 reads YYREEE (reference sequence). V gave up 0 bases and J gave up 6 bases, with 13 bases separating them. The CDR3 is 14 residues long. For the CDR3, the DNA is TGTGCCAGCAGCTTGGGGGGCCAGGGGGGCGAGCAGTACTTC. Translating it yields CASSLGGQGGEQYF.

This clone was recorded once. The V call is TRBV30, the J call TRBJ1-4; perhaps TRBD1 as D (6 bases). V dropped 7 bases and J dropped 1 base, with 7 bases sitting between them. The CDR3 loop spans 12 amino acids. The germline V gene encodes CDR1 GTSNPN and CDR2 SVGIG (reference sequence). The CDR3 loop reads CAYRETNEKLFF. CDR3 DNA: TGTGCCTACAGGGAAACTAATGAAAAACTGTTTTTT.

The J gene is TRBJ1-5, the V gene TRBV10-3; unclear D gene. The CDR3 covers 16 residues. Trimming took 0 bases from V and 0 from J, leaving 9 bases between them. Looked up from germline, CDR1 is ENHRY and CDR2 is SYGVKD. The CDR3 loop reads CAISESGGYSNQPQHF. CDR3 nucleotides: TGTGCCATCAGTGAGTCGGGAGGTTATAGCAATCAGCCCCAGCATTTT.

This clone turned up a few times. The gene calls are TRBV9 and TRBJ1-3, with 8 bases aligning to TRBD1. CDR3 size: 16 residues. With 2 bases clipped from V and 1 base from J, the junction kept 5 bases outside the gene matches. Germline-derived CDR1 and CDR2 are SGDLS and YYNGEE. CDR3 sequence (DNA): TGTGCCAGCAGCGTTTGGGACAGGCCTTCTGGAAACACCATATATTTT. Residues: CASSVWDRPSGNTIYF.

A few counts support this clone. The chain joins TRBV12-3 or TRBV12-4 to TRBJ1-2; a weak D match, TRBD1 (5 bases). V was pared by 4 bases and J by 5 bases, with 8 bases between. This CDR3 spans 12 amino acids. The CDR3 sequence is CASSWGGYGYTF. CDR3 bases: TGTGCCAGCAGTTGGGGGGGTTATGGCTACACCTTC.

The chain employs TRBV7-9 and TRBJ2-7, with 7 nucleotides matching TRBD2. Germline CDR1 reads SEHNR; CDR2 reads FQNEAQ (reference sequence). J lost 4 bases, V lost 3 bases, and 6 bases had no gene match. The CDR3 has 14 amino acids. The CDR3 DNA is TGTGCCAGCAGCTTTGGAGGGAGGGAATACGAGCAGTACTTC. As protein: CASSFGGREYEQYF.

This clone has only one observation. This chain links TRBV29-1 with TRBJ1-2; D may be TRBD1 (5 bases). The CDR3 is made up of 9 amino acids. Deletions cut 3 bases from V and 12 bases from J, with 8 bases between. Germline V gene data show CDR1 as SQVTM and CDR2 as ANQGSEA. The CDR3 DNA reads TGCAGCGTTGACTCAGGGAACACCTTC. Translating gives CSVDSGNTF.

This chain joins TRBV3-1 (or the pseudogene TRBV3-2) and TRBJ1-1; 8 positions agree with TRBD1. V lost 4 bases, J lost 0 bases, and 7 bases stayed unmatched. CDR3 length equals 16 residues. The germline CDR1 and CDR2 sequences are LGHDT and YNNKEL (reference sequence). CDR3 protein: CASSLRTGNMNTEAFF. CDR3 DNA: TGTGCCAGCAGCCTTCGGACAGGGAATATGAACACTGAAGCTTTCTTT.

The rearrangement links TRBV7-2 to TRBJ1-2; possibly TRBD1 for D (5 bases). Germline CDR1 is SGHTA and CDR2 is FQGNSA. The length of the CDR3 is 15 residues. Trimming took off 0 bases at V and 3 bases at J, with 11 bases between the two ends. The CDR3 coding sequence is TGTGCCAGCAGCTTAGCGCGGAGGGACCACTATGGCTACACCTTC. It specifies CASSLARRDHYGYTF.

V gene TRBV7-9 combines with J gene TRBJ1-2; D is unresolved. The V and J ends lost 2 bases and 4 bases respectively, with 5 bases between them. Germline V gene lookup returns CDR1 SEHNR and CDR2 FQNEAQ (reference sequence). The CDR3 has 12 amino acids. CDR3 bases: TGTGCCAGCAGCTTACTTCCCTATGGCTACACCTTC. Amino acids: CASSLLPYGYTF.